This TCR beta chain appears in the sequencing data of a study of CXCR3-negative and CXCR3-positive naive CD8 T cells. Germline CDR1 is LGHNA and CDR2 is YSLEER. The CDR3 extends over 16 amino acids. General study results and limits: Relative to CXCR3-negative naive cells, CXCR3-positive naive cells had more hydrophobic TRB CDR3s. Within a donor, both naive subsets shared TRBV-TRBJ usage, unlike memory cells. Diversity ran similarly high across both naive subsets but far lower in memory CD8+ cells.

Subsets of CD8+ T cells were each sorted in triplicate at roughly 300,000 cells apiece. A remark on this clonotype: Its antigen is currently unknown.

The TRB cDNA libraries were prepared by 5' RACE with UMI labels. TCRdb re-called the 5' RACE reads and gives one entry per CDR3 protein, without DNA. The sample table includes roughly 120,000 distinct CDR3 sequences. This rearrangement joins TRBV4-3 to TRBJ2-5. The receptor was derived from a human donor in good health. Some clones in this sample may be carry-over from other donors' samples. Sequenced input: naive CXCR3+ CD8+ T cells from blood. As to subset: CD45RO-CCR7+CD27+CD95- naive CD8+ T cells expressing CXCR3 (TNR3+). The CDR3 is CASSPHFRGLQETQYF.